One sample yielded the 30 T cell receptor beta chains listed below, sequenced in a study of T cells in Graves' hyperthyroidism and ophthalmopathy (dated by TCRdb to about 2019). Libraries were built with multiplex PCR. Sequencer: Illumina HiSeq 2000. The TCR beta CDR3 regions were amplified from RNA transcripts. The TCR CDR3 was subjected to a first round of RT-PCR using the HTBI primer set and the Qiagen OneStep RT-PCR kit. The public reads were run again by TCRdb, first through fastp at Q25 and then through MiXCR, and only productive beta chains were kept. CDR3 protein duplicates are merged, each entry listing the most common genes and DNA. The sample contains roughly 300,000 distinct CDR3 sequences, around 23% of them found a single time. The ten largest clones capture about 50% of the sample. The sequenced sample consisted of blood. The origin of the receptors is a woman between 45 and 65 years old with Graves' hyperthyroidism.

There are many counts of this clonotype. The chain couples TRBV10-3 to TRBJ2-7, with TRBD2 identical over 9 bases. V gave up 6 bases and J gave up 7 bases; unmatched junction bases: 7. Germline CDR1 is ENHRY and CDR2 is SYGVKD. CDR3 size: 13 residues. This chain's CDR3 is CAISGAGGWEQYF. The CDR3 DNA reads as TGTGCCATCAGCGGAGCGGGAGGTTGGGAGCAGTACTTC.

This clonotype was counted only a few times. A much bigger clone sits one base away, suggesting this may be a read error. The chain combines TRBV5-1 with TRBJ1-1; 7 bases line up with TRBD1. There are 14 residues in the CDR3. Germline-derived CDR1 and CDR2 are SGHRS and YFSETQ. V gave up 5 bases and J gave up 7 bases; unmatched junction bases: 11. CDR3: CASSKQGRPNEAFF. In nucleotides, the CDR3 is TGCGCCAGCAGTAAACAGGGGCGTCCCAATGAAGCTTTCTTT.

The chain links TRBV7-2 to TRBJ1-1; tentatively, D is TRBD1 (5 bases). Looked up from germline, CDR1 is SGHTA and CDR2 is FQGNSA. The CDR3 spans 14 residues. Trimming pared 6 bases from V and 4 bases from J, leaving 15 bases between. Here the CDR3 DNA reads TGTGCCAGCAGTTTTCTGGGACGGGGCACTGAAGCTTTCTTT. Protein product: CASSFLGRGTEAFF. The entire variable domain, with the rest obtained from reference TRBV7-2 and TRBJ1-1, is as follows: GAGVSQSPSNKVTEKGKDVELRCDPISGHTALYWYRQSLGQGLEFLIYFQGNSAPDKSGLPSDRFSAERTGGSVSTLTIQRTQQEDSAVYLCASSFLGRGTEAFFGQGTRLTVV.

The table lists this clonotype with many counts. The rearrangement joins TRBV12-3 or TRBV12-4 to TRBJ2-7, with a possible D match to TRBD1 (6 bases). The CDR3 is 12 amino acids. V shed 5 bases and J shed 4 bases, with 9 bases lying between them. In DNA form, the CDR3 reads TGTGCCAGCAGTAAAACAGGGTACGAGCAGTACTTC. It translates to CASSKTGYEQYF.

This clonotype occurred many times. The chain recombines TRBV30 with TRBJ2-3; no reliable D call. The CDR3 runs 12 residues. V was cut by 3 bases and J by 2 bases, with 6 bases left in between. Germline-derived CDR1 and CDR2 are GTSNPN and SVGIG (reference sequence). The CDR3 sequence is CAWRPTTDTQYF. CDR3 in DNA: TGTGCCTGGAGGCCGACCACAGATACGCAGTATTTT.

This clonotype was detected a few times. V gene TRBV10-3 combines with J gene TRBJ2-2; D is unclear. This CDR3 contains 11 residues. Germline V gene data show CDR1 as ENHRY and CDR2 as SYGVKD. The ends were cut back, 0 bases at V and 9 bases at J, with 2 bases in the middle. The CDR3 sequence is CAISESRELFF. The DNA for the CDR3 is TGTGCCATCAGTGAGTCCCGGGAGCTGTTTTTT.

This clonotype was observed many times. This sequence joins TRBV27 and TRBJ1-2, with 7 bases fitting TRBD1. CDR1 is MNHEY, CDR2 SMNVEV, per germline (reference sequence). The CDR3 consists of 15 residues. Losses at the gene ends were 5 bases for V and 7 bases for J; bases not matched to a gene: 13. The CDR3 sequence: CASSREGQAGAGYTF. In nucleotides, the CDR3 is TGTGCCAGCAGTCGTGAAGGACAGGCAGGCGCTGGCTACACCTTC.

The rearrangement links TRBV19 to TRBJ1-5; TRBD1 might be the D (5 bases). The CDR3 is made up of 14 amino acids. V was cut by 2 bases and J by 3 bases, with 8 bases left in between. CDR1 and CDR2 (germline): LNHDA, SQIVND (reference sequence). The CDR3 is CASSIWGVNQPQHF. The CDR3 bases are TGTGCCAGTAGTATATGGGGGGTCAATCAGCCCCAGCATTTT.

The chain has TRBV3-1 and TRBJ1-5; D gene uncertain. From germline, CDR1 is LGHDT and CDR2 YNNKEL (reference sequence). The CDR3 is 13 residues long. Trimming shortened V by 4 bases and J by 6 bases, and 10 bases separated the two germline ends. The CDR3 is CASSPTWGQPQHF. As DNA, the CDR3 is TGTGCCAGCAGCCCAACGTGGGGTCAGCCCCAGCATTTT. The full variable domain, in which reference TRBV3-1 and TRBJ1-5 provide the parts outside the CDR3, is DTAVSQTPKYLVTQMGNDKSIKCEQNLGHDTMYWYKQDSKKFLKIMFSYNNKELIINETVPNRFSPKSPDKAHLNLHINSLELGDSAVYFCASSPTWGQPQHFGDGTRLSIL.

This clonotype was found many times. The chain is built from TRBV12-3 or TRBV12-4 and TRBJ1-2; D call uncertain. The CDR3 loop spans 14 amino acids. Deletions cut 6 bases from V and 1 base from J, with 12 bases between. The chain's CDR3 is CASRLVGSNYGYTF. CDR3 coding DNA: TGTGCCAGCAGACTGGTCGGGAGTAACTATGGCTACACCTTC.

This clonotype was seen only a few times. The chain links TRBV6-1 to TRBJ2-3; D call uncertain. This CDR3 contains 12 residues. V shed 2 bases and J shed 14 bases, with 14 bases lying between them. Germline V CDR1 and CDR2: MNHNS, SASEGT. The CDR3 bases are TGTGCCAGCAGTGAATCGCGGACCCTCGGGTATTTT. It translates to CASSESRTLGYF.

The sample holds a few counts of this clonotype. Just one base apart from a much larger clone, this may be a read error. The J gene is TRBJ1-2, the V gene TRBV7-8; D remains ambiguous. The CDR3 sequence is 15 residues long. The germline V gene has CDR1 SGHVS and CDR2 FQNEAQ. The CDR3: CASGLRADLNYGYTF. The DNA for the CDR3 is TGTGCCAGCGGCTTACGGGCAGACCTAAACTATGGCTACACCTTC.

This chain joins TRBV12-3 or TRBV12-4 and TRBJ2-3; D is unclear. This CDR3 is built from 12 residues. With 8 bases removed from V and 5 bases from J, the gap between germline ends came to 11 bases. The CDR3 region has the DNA TGTGCCAGCGCTCCCTCTATAGATACGCAGTATTTT. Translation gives CASAPSIDTQYF.

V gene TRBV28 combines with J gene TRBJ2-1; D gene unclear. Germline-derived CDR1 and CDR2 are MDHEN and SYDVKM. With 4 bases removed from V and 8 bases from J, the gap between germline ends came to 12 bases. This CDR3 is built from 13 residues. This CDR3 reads CASSSAVIDEQFF. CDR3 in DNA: TGTGCCAGCAGTTCGGCAGTTATTGATGAGCAGTTCTTC.

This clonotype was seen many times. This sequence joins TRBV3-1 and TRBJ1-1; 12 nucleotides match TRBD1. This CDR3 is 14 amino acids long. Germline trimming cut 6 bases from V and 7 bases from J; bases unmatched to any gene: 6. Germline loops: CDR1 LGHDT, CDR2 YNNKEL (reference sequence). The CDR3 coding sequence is TGTGCCAGCAGGGAGGGGACAGGGGGCCATGAAGCTTTCTTT. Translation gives CASREGTGGHEAFF.

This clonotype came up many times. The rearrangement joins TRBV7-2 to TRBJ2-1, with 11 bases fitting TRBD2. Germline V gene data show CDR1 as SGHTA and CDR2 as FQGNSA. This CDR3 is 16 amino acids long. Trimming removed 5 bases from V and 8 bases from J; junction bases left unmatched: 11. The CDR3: CASSPLSGGAVHEQFF. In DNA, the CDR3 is TGTGCCAGCAGCCCTCTTAGCGGGGGGGCCGTACATGAGCAGTTCTTC.

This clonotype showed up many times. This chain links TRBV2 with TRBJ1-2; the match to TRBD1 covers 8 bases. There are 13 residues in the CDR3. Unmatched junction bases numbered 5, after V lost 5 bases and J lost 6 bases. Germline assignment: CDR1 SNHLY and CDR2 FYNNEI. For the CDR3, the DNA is TGTGCCAGCAGTTCTACAGGGGGGAATGGCTACACCTTC. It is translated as CASSSTGGNGYTF.

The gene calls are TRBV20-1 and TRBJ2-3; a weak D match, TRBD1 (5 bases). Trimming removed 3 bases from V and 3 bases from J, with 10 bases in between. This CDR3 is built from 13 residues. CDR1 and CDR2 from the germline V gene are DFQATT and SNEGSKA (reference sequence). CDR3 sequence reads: CSASAGQTDTQYF. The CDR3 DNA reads TGCAGTGCTAGCGCAGGGCAAACAGATACGCAGTATTTT.

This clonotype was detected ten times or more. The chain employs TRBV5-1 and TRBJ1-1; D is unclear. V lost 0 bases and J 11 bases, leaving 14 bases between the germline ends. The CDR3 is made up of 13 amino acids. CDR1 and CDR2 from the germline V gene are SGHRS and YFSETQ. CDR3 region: CASSLEVEGSAFF. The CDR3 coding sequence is TGCGCCAGCAGCTTGGAAGTAGAGGGTTCTGCTTTCTTT.

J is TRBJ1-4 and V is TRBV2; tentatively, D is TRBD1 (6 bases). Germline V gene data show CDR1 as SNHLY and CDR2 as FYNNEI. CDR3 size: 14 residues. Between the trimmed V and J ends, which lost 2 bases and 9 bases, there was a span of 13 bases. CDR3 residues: CASSESGQGKKLFF. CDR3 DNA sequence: TGTGCCAGCAGTGAATCTGGCCAGGGGAAAAAACTGTTTTTT.

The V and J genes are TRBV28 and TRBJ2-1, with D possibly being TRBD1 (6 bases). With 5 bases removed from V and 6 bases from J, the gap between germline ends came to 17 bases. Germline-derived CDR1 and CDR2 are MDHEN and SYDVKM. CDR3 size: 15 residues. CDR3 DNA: TGTGCCAGCAGTCCCTGGACAGCGCAGAGCAATGAGCAGTTCTTC. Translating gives CASSPWTAQSNEQFF.

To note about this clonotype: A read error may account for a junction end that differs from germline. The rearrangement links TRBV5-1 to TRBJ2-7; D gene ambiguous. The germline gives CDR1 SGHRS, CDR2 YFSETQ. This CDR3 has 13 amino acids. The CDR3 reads CASGLAVRDEQYF. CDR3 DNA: TGCGCCAGCGGCTTGGCCGTAAGGGACGAGCAGTACTTC.

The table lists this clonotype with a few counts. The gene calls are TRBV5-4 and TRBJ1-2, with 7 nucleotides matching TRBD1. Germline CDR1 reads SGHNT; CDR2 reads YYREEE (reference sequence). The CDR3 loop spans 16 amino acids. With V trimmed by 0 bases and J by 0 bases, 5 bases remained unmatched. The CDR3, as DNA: TGTGCCAGCAGCTTGGGGAGACAGGGAGCTAACTATGGCTACACCTTC. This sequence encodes CASSLGRQGANYGYTF.

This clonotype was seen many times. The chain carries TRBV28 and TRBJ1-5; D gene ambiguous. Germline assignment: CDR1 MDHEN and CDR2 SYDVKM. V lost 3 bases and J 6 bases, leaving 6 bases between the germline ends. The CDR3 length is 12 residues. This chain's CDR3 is CASSFGGQPQHF. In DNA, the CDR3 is TGTGCCAGCAGTTTTGGTGGTCAGCCCCAGCATTTT.

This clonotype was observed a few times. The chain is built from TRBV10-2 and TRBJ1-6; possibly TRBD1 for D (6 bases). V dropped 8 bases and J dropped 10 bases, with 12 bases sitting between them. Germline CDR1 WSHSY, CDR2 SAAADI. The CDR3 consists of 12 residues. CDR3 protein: CASGGRVSPLHF. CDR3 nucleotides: TGCGCCAGCGGGGGCAGGGTATCACCCCTCCACTTT.

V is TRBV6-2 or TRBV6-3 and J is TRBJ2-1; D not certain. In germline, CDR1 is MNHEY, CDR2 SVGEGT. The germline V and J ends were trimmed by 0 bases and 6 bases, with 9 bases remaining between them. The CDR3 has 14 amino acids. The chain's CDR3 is CASSYSGLSNEQFF. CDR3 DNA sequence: TGTGCCAGCAGTTACTCGGGCCTAAGCAATGAGCAGTTCTTC.

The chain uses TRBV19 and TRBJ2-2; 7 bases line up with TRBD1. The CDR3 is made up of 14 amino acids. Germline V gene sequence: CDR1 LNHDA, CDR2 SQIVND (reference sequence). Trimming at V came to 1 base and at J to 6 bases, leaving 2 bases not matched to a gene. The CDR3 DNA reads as TGTGCCAGTAGTATAGGGCAGGGGGCCGGGGAGCTGTTTTTT. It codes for CASSIGQGAGELFF.

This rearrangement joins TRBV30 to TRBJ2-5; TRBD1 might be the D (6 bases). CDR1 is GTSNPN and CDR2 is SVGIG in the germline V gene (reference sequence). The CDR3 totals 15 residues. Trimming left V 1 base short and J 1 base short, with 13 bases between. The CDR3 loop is CAWSGGQSGQETQYF. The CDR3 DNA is TGTGCCTGGAGTGGGGGACAATCAGGCCAAGAGACCCAGTACTTC. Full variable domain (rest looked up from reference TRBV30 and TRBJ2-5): SQTIHQWPATLVQPVGSPLSLECTVEGTSNPNLYWYRQAAGRGLQLLFYSVGIGQISSEVPQNLSASRPQDRQFILSSKKLLLSDSGFYLCAWSGGQSGQETQYFGPGTRLLVL.

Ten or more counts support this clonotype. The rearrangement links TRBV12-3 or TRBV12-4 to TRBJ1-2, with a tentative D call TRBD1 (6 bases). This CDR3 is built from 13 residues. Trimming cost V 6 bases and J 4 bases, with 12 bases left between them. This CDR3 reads CASRATGFYGYTF. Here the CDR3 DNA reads TGTGCCAGCAGGGCGACAGGTTTCTATGGCTACACCTTC.

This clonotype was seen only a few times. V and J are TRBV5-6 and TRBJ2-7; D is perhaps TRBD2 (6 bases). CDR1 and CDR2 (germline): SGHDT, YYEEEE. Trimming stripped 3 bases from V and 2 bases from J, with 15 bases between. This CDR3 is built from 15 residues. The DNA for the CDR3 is TGTGCCAGCAGCTCCGGGCGGGGAGCCCCCTACGAGCAGTACTTC. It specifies CASSSGRGAPYEQYF.